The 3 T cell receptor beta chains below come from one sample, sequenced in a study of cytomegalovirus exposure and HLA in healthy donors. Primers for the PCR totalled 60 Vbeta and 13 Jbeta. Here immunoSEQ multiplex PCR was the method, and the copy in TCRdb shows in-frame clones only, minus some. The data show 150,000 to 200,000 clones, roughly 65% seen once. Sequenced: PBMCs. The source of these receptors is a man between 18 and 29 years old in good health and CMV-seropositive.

CDR3: CASTLYQGNTEAFF. The CDR3 DNA reads TGTGCCAGCACCCTATATCAGGGGAACACTGAAGCTTTCTTT. The V gene is TRBV27, the J gene TRBJ1-1, with D maybe TRBD1 (5 bases). Germline V lookup: CDR1 MNHEY, CDR2 SMNVEV (reference sequence). The CDR3 is 14 residues long. The germline V and J ends were trimmed by 7 bases and 1 base, with 13 bases remaining between them.

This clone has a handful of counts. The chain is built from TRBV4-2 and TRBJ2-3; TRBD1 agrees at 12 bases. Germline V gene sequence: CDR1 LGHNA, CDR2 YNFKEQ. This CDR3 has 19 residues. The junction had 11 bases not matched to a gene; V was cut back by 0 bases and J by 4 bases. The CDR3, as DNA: TGTGCCAGCAGCCAAGATTCCCTAGGGACAGGGGGCGCCTCAGATACGCAGTATTTT. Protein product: CASSQDSLGTGGASDTQYF.

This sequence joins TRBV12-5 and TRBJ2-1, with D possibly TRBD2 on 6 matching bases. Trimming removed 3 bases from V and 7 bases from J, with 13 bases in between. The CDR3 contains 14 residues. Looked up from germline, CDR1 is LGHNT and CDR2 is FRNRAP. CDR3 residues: CASGLSVAGNEQFF. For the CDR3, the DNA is TGTGCTAGTGGTTTATCAGTGGCGGGAAATGAGCAGTTCTTC.